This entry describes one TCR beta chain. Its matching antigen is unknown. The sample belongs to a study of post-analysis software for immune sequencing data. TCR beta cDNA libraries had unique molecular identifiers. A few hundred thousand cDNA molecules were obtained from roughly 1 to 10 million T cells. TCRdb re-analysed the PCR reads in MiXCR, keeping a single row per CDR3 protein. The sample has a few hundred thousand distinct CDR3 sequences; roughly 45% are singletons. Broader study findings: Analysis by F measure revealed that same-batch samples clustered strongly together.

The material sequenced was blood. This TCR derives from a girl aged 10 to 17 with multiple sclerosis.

This CDR3 is CSVGGTEEYEQYF. CDR3 nucleotides: TGCAGCGTTGGAGGTACAGAGGAATACGAGCAGTACTTC. The chain carries TRBV29-1 and TRBJ2-7; D uncertain. V was trimmed by 4 bases and J by 4 bases, leaving 14 bases between them. CDR3 length: 13 amino acids. Germline CDR1 is SQVTM and CDR2 is ANQGSEA.